This T cell receptor (beta chain) comes out of a study of shared clonotypes between healthy human individuals. CD45RO negativity and positive selection for CCR7 defined naive CD8 cells, a population that excluded terminally differentiated effector memory CD45RA+ cells. CDR1 and CDR2 from the germline V gene are MGHRA and YSYEKL. The CDR3 sequence is 14 residues long. Trimming removed 2 bases at V and 2 bases at J, with 10 bases between. TCRdb's copy holds only in-frame clones and misses some; the assay was immunoSEQ multiplex PCR. Of about 2 million clones listed, about 95% are singletons. The clonotype was recovered from a man aged 18 to 29 in good health. The chain joins TRBV4-1 to TRBJ2-7, with D perhaps matching TRBD1 (6 bases). The sequenced sample was naive CD8+ T cells sorted from blood. In DNA, the CDR3 is TGCGCCAGCAGCCAAACCGGGACACCCTACGAGCAGTACTTC. It codes for CASSQTGTPYEQYF.